What follows are 25 T cell receptor beta chains derived from one specimen sequenced in a study of blood T cell repertoires in COVID-19. The assay was immunoSEQ multiplex PCR, and TCRdb's table has in-frame clones only and misses some. The sample lists about 480,000 clones, 85% to 90% occurring once. The sequenced material came from peripheral blood. These receptors were taken from a woman between 50 and 59 years old with COVID-19, enrolled during active disease.

The chain links TRBV28 to TRBJ1-5; D is undetermined. Germline-derived CDR1 and CDR2 are MDHEN and SYDVKM. The CDR3 has 15 residues. Trimming left V 2 bases short and J 4 bases short, with 12 bases between. This CDR3 reads CASSLDGLSNQPQHF. The CDR3 DNA sequence: TGTGCCAGCAGTTTAGATGGGCTCTCGAATCAGCCCCAGCATTTT.

The chain joins TRBV5-1 to TRBJ1-4, with D unresolved. This CDR3 is 15 amino acids long. With 2 bases removed from V and 3 bases from J, the gap between germline ends came to 11 bases. Germline V lookup: CDR1 SGHRS, CDR2 YFSETQ. In nucleotides, the CDR3 is TGCGCCAGCAGCTTCAGCCGGGGTTCTAATGAAAAACTGTTTTTT. Protein: CASSFSRGSNEKLFF.

The chain carries TRBV11-2 and TRBJ2-3; 9 bases map to TRBD2. The CDR3 has 16 residues. Per the germline V gene, CDR1 is SGHAT and CDR2 is FQNNGV. The trim removed 5 bases at V and 1 base at J, leaving 7 bases unmatched. The CDR3 loop reads CASSLKERGGTDTQYF. The CDR3 nucleotides are TGTGCCAGCAGCCTGAAAGAGCGGGGGGGCACAGATACGCAGTATTTT. The complete variable domain, with remaining parts taken from reference TRBV11-2 and TRBJ2-3, reads EAGVAQSPRYKIIEKRQSVAFWCNPISGHATLYWYQQILGQGPKLLIQFQNNGVVDDSQLPKDRFSAERLKGVDSTLKIQPAKLEDSAVYLCASSLKERGGTDTQYFGPGTRLTVL.

This chain joins TRBV6-5 and TRBJ1-2, with 10 bases aligning to TRBD1. The germline V gene encodes CDR1 MNHEY and CDR2 SVGAGI. The CDR3 sequence is 14 residues long. V was pared by 5 bases and J by 5 bases, with 5 bases of the junction left unmatched. The CDR3 DNA is TGTGCCAGCAGTCGGGGACAGGGGAATTATGGCTACACCTTC. Residues: CASSRGQGNYGYTF.

The chain recombines TRBV29-1 with TRBJ1-2; D is ambiguous. The V end lost 0 bases, the J end lost 6 bases, and 8 bases lay between the germline ends. The germline V gene has CDR1 SQVTM and CDR2 ANQGSEA. The CDR3 runs to 12 residues. The CDR3 region has the DNA TGCAGCGTTGAAGACTTTCGGGATGGCTACACCTTC. It translates to CSVEDFRDGYTF.

This clone was detected only once. Other nucleotide sequences in the sample specify the same CDR3. The chain combines TRBV6-5 with TRBJ1-1; D perhaps matches TRBD1 (5 bases). CDR1 is MNHEY and CDR2 is SVGAGI in the germline V gene. This CDR3 is built from 11 residues. Between the trimmed V and J ends, which lost 5 bases and 7 bases, there was a span of 8 bases. CDR3 in DNA: TGTGCCAGCAGTACCGACAGTGAAGCTTTCTTT. As protein: CASSTDSEAFF.

The chain is built from TRBV7-2 and TRBJ1-2; the D is unclear. Germline V CDR1 and CDR2: SGHTA, FQGNSA. Trimming left V 5 bases short and J 8 bases short, with 12 bases between. The CDR3 totals 12 residues. In DNA form, the CDR3 reads TGTGCCAGCAGCCCCGACTACGGAGGCTACACCTTC. Amino acid sequence: CASSPDYGGYTF.

V and J are TRBV5-1 and TRBJ2-3; D unresolved. The CDR3 runs 13 residues. The germline CDR1 and CDR2 sequences are SGHRS and YFSETQ. V lost 5 bases, J lost 2 bases, and 9 bases lay in between. The CDR3 region has the DNA TGCGCCAGCAGTGCGAAAAACACAGATACGCAGTATTTT. Protein: CASSAKNTDTQYF.

The rearrangement joins TRBV28 to TRBJ1-5; D gene ambiguous. V was clipped by 3 bases and J by 0 bases, with 9 bases between them. Germline values: CDR1 MDHEN, CDR2 SYDVKM. This CDR3 is built from 15 residues. CDR3 sequence (DNA): TGTGCCAGCAGTTTCCCCACAAATAGCAATCAGCCCCAGCATTTT. Its translation: CASSFPTNSNQPQHF.

The chain is built from TRBV2 and TRBJ1-3; no reliable D call. Trimming left V 7 bases short and J 2 bases short, with 21 bases between. The CDR3 consists of 17 residues. In germline, CDR1 is SNHLY, CDR2 FYNNEI. CDR3 DNA: TGTGCCAGCACCAGAAAGAGACACGCTCAGACTGGAAACACCATATATTTT. Amino acid sequence: CASTRKRHAQTGNTIYF.

V and J are TRBV27 and TRBJ1-2, with 7 positions matching TRBD1. CDR3 length: 16 amino acids. Per the germline V gene, CDR1 is MNHEY and CDR2 is SMNVEV (reference sequence). V lost 0 bases and J lost 3; bases outside the gene matches: 7. The CDR3 is CASSLSEGAGHYGYTF. The CDR3 DNA reads as TGTGCCAGCAGTTTATCTGAGGGGGCGGGTCACTATGGCTACACCTTC.

The V call is TRBV11-1, the J call TRBJ2-1, with D tentatively TRBD2 (6 bases). Trimming removed 5 bases from V and 0 bases from J, with 8 bases in between. The CDR3 is made up of 14 amino acids. The germline CDR1 and CDR2 sequences are SGHAT and FQDESV (reference sequence). This chain's CDR3 is CASSPGDSYNEQFF. DNA of the CDR3: TGTGCCAGCAGCCCGGGGGACTCCTACAATGAGCAGTTCTTC.

The chain is built from TRBV24-1 and TRBJ2-3; TRBD1 matches at 12 bases. Germline CDR1 KGHDR, CDR2 SFDVKD. The trim removed 5 bases at V and 6 bases at J, leaving 5 bases unmatched. The CDR3 runs 15 residues. CDR3 coding DNA: TGTGCCACCAGTGTCGGGACAGGGGGCAGCGATACGCAGTATTTT. It specifies CATSVGTGGSDTQYF.

The V gene is TRBV6-6, the J gene TRBJ2-1, with 8 bases matching TRBD2. The CDR3 is 16 amino acids. J lost 2 bases, V lost 6 bases, and 9 bases had no gene match. Germline values: CDR1 MNHNY, CDR2 SVGAGI (reference sequence). The CDR3 reads CASSSGRGGAYNEQFF. The DNA for the CDR3 is TGTGCCAGCAGCTCCGGGAGGGGGGGCGCCTACAATGAGCAGTTCTTC.

CDR3 in amino acids: CASSITTGGVKTEAFF. The CDR3 coding sequence is TGTGCCAGTAGTATAACGACAGGGGGCGTTAAGACTGAAGCTTTCTTT. The chain uses TRBV19 and TRBJ1-1, with 10 bases fitting TRBD1. CDR1 is LNHDA, CDR2 SQIVND, per germline (reference sequence). V was clipped by 2 bases and J by 5 bases; unmatched bases: 8. The CDR3 loop spans 16 amino acids.

The V call is TRBV6-5, the J call TRBJ2-7; D might be TRBD1 (6 bases). The CDR3 covers 15 residues. V was shortened by 4 bases and J by 2 bases, with 15 bases between the two germline ends. Germline-derived CDR1 and CDR2 are MNHEY and SVGAGI. CDR3 amino acids: CASSFLWTDTYEQYF. The CDR3 DNA is TGTGCCAGCAGTTTTTTATGGACAGATACCTACGAGCAGTACTTC.

J is TRBJ1-4 and V is TRBV5-1, with D perhaps matching TRBD1 (6 bases). V lost 0 bases, J lost 6 bases, and 12 bases lay in between. This CDR3 is 15 amino acids long. Germline V gives CDR1 SGHRS, CDR2 YFSETQ. The CDR3 loop is CASSLGSGVDEKLFF. The CDR3 DNA is TGCGCCAGCAGCTTGGGTTCAGGGGTGGATGAAAAACTGTTTTTT.

The gene calls are TRBV4-1 and TRBJ2-3, with D possibly being TRBD2 (6 bases). V was clipped by 0 bases and J by 6 bases, with 16 bases between them. CDR3 length: 16 residues. Germline loops: CDR1 MGHRA, CDR2 YSYEKL. The CDR3 sequence is CASSQDREIPRDTQYF. The CDR3 nucleotides read TGCGCCAGCAGCCAAGATCGGGAGATTCCCAGGGATACGCAGTATTTT.

The rearrangement uses TRBV7-9 and TRBJ1-2, with no clear D. The CDR3 has 14 residues. V was shortened by 4 bases and J by 4 bases, with 13 bases between the two germline ends. Germline loops: CDR1 SEHNR, CDR2 FQNEAQ (reference sequence). The CDR3 DNA follows: TGTGCCAGCAGCTGGGCGGGCGCAACCTATGGCTACACCTTC. It codes for CASSWAGATYGYTF.

This chain joins TRBV30 and TRBJ1-1; no firm D call. V lost 7 bases to trimming and J lost 8 bases, with 23 bases between them. CDR1 and CDR2 (germline): GTSNPN, SVGIG (reference sequence). The CDR3 is 14 amino acids. CDR3 sequence (DNA): TGTGCCTTAACCCCACTGAGGCTATTACAAGAAGCTTTCTTT. Its translation: CALTPLRLLQEAFF.

The V and J genes are TRBV2 and TRBJ2-1, with 9 nucleotides matching TRBD2. Trimming at V came to 7 bases and at J to 6 bases, leaving 7 bases not matched to a gene. This CDR3 is built from 14 residues. Looked up from germline, CDR1 is SNHLY and CDR2 is FYNNEI. CDR3 in DNA: TGTGCCAGCAAGGAGCGGGGGGCCTCCAATGAGCAGTTCTTC. Amino acid sequence: CASKERGASNEQFF.

In this sample, this clone turned up once. This chain connects TRBV5-1 to TRBJ2-1; TRBD2 matches 9 bases. The trim removed 2 bases at V and 4 bases at J, leaving 4 bases unmatched. The CDR3 is made up of 15 amino acids. The germline V gene encodes CDR1 SGHRS and CDR2 YFSETQ. CDR3 protein: CASSFGSGGYNEQFF. In DNA, the CDR3 is TGCGCCAGCAGCTTCGGGAGCGGGGGGTACAATGAGCAGTTCTTC.

As for this clone: Just one base apart from a much larger clone, this may be a read error. The chain links TRBV18 to TRBJ1-3; perhaps TRBD1 as D (5 bases). CDR3 length equals 12 residues. V lost 8 bases and J 0 bases, leaving 5 bases between the germline ends. Germline loops: CDR1 KGHSH, CDR2 LQKENI. CDR3 in DNA: TGTGCCAGCGACAGCTCTGGAAACACCATATATTTT. The encoded protein is CASDSSGNTIYF.

The rearrangement uses TRBV30 and TRBJ1-1, with D possibly matching TRBD1 (5 bases). V was cut by 7 bases and J by 5 bases, with 14 bases left in between. From germline, CDR1 is GTSNPN and CDR2 SVGIG (reference sequence). The CDR3 is made up of 12 amino acids. This CDR3 reads CASAQGLTEAFF. The CDR3 DNA reads as TGTGCCTCCGCCCAGGGTTTGACTGAAGCTTTCTTT.

The chain links TRBV6-5 to TRBJ1-6, with 8 nucleotides matching TRBD1. The length of the CDR3 is 13 residues. Per germline, CDR1 MNHEY and CDR2 SVGAGI. The V gene end was trimmed by 7 bases and the J gene end by 6 bases; junction bases not matched to a gene: 2. As DNA, the CDR3 is TGTGCCAGCACCGGACAGGGTAATTCACCCCTCCACTTT. It is translated as CASTGQGNSPLHF.